Listed below are T cell receptor beta chains from one sample, sequenced in a study of tumor T cells in aggressive B-cell lymphoma. Produced via immunoSEQ multiplex PCR; TCRdb's table is partial and in-frame only. The table has around 4,200 clones, over 75% seen once; the top ten hold less than 50%. The sample was tumor tissue. The origin of the receptors is an adult with diffuse large B cell lymphoma. CDR3s leave out the opening cysteine and the closing phenylalanine or tryptophan. Each record gives: V gene, CDR3 protein.

>TRBV30
AWRYPPGLAGVGTGELF
>TRBV7-3
ASRSTDSLGELF
>TRBV6-5
ASSYQGQGVYTEAF
>TRBV11-3
ASSAGGGGAPDEQY
>TRBV7-8
ASSPLREGAMNTEAF
>TRBV27
ASSWGLAGDNEQF
>TRBV28
ASSPRDYNSPLH
>TRBV6-5
ASRHRSGEKLF
>TRBV27
ASSFTAGWDTQY
>TRBV9
ASSAGPVERGYEQY
>TRBV5-1
ASSYGTDLTDTQY
>TRBV7-6
ASGRTPDNEQF
>TRBV6-6
AASPQETQY
>TRBV28
ASSLLAGAGELF
>TRBV6-5
ASSYAQGLGYT
>TRBV9
ASSLSGGANEQF
>TRBV13
ASSPLGQDARSSNQPQH
>TRBV28
ASSLGTDYGYT
>TRBV2
ASSEFGQGVGQPQH
>TRBV16
ASSQLGQFSGANVLT
>TRBV4-1
ASSQDSAGAWAGELF
>TRBV2
ASGRQGSPLH
>TRBV9
ASSPRQGTSDTQY
>TRBV7-7
ATSPWVGETQY
>TRBV5-3
ARSLAGRGLGETQY
>TRBV6-1
ASSWGELAF
>TRBV4-2
ASSQDRGTGLGEQY
>TRBV7-8
ASKRDRVSEKLF
>TRBV4-1
ASSQARGQSGNTIY
>TRBV27
ASSLSGGSVEAF